A selection of T cell receptor beta chains follows, all from one sample in a study of blood T cell repertoires in COVID-19. Produced via immunoSEQ multiplex PCR; TCRdb's table is partial and in-frame only. This table holds almost 85,000 clones, about 89% found once. Sequences were obtained from PBMCs or T cells enriched from blood (not recorded which). The receptors here all came from a woman between 45 and 60 years old with acute COVID-19. Each CDR3 is given with its conserved first and last residue. Each record gives: clone size, D gene, J gene, V gene, CDR3 protein, CDR3 DNA. The D gene is left open where the match is weak. Rows give clone size only sometimes, using once, few, many, or a class for an expanded clone.

clone size: -; D gene: TRBD1; J gene: TRBJ1-1; V gene: TRBV30; CDR3 protein: CAWSALGQGATEAFF; CDR3 DNA: TGTGCCTGGAGCGCTTTGGGACAGGGGGCCACTGAAGCTTTCTTT
clone size: -; D gene: TRBD2; J gene: TRBJ2-7; V gene: TRBV3-1/TRBV3-2; CDR3 protein: CASSPGLITYEQYF; CDR3 DNA: TGTGCCAGCAGCCCGGGACTAATTACCTACGAGCAGTACTTC
clone size: -; D gene: -; J gene: TRBJ1-4; V gene: TRBV2; CDR3 protein: CASSGQYNEKLFF; CDR3 DNA: TGTGCCAGCAGTGGTCAGTATAATGAAAAACTGTTTTTT
clone size: -; D gene: -; J gene: TRBJ2-2; V gene: TRBV28; CDR3 protein: CASSFPAGGELFF; CDR3 DNA: TGTGCCAGCAGTTTCCCCGCCGGGGGGGAGCTGTTTTTT
clone size: -; D gene: TRBD2; J gene: TRBJ2-7; V gene: TRBV7-6; CDR3 protein: CASRRGSGSSYEQYF; CDR3 DNA: TGTGCCAGCAGACGCGGTAGCGGGAGTTCCTACGAGCAGTACTTC
clone size: -; D gene: -; J gene: TRBJ1-2; V gene: TRBV28; CDR3 protein: CASRDARRGYGYTF; CDR3 DNA: TGTGCCAGCAGGGACGCACGCAGGGGTTATGGCTACACCTTC
clone size: -; D gene: -; J gene: TRBJ2-1; V gene: TRBV2; CDR3 protein: CASSALDGGDYNEQFF; CDR3 DNA: TGTGCCAGCAGCGCATTGGACGGAGGGGATTACAATGAGCAGTTCTTC
clone size: -; D gene: -; J gene: TRBJ1-3; V gene: TRBV7-2; CDR3 protein: CASSFQGSGNTIYF; CDR3 DNA: TGTGCCAGCAGCTTTCAGGGCTCTGGAAACACCATATATTTT
clone size: medium-sized; D gene: TRBD2; J gene: TRBJ2-4; V gene: TRBV5-1; CDR3 protein: CASSFDSGRAVNIQYF; CDR3 DNA: TGCGCCAGCAGCTTTGATAGCGGGAGGGCCGTAAACATTCAGTACTTC
clone size: -; D gene: TRBD2; J gene: TRBJ2-1; V gene: TRBV6-2/TRBV6-3; CDR3 protein: CASSYSPPSGVYNEQFF; CDR3 DNA: TGTGCCAGCAGTTACAGCCCTCCTAGCGGGGTATACAATGAGCAGTTCTTC
clone size: -; D gene: -; J gene: TRBJ1-1; V gene: TRBV11-3; CDR3 protein: CASSPDLNTEAFF; CDR3 DNA: TGTGCCAGCAGCCCGGACTTGAACACTGAAGCTTTCTTT
clone size: -; D gene: -; J gene: TRBJ1-2; V gene: TRBV2; CDR3 protein: CASSEQIYGYTF; CDR3 DNA: TGTGCCAGCAGTGAACAAATCTATGGCTACACCTTC
clone size: once; D gene: TRBD1; J gene: TRBJ2-7; V gene: TRBV7-2; CDR3 protein: CASSLAGQGANEQYF; CDR3 DNA: TGTGCCAGCAGCTTAGCGGGACAGGGGGCGAACGAGCAGTACTTC
clone size: once; D gene: TRBD2; J gene: TRBJ2-3; V gene: TRBV5-1; CDR3 protein: CASRRGQASGRNSDTQYF; CDR3 DNA: TGCGCCAGCAGACGGGGACAGGCTAGCGGGAGAAACTCAGATACGCAGTATTTT
clone size: -; D gene: TRBD1; J gene: TRBJ2-1; V gene: TRBV9; CDR3 protein: CASSVEGQVNNEQFF; CDR3 DNA: TGTGCCAGCAGCGTAGAGGGACAGGTAAACAATGAGCAGTTCTTC
clone size: -; D gene: -; J gene: TRBJ1-5; V gene: TRBV6-2/TRBV6-3; CDR3 protein: CASSYDRSPRSNQPQHF; CDR3 DNA: TGTGCCAGCAGTTATGACCGTAGTCCCAGGAGCAATCAGCCCCAGCATTTT
clone size: -; D gene: -; J gene: TRBJ1-5; V gene: TRBV30; CDR3 protein: CACLTGINQPQHF; CDR3 DNA: TGTGCCTGCTTAACAGGAATCAATCAGCCCCAGCATTTT
clone size: -; D gene: -; J gene: TRBJ2-5; V gene: TRBV6-1; CDR3 protein: CASSELGPGIIETQYF; CDR3 DNA: TGTGCCAGCAGTGAACTAGGGCCCGGGATTATAGAGACCCAGTACTTC
clone size: -; D gene: -; J gene: TRBJ2-7; V gene: TRBV21-1; CDR3 protein: CASRPKCWTDLGYEQYF; CDR3 DNA: TGTGCCAGCAGACCAAAGTGTTGGACAGATTTAGGCTACGAGCAGTACTTC
clone size: -; D gene: -; J gene: TRBJ1-1; V gene: TRBV25-1; CDR3 protein: CASIGTGGFAEAFF; CDR3 DNA: TGTGCCAGCATCGGAACTGGCGGATTTGCTGAAGCTTTCTTT
clone size: -; D gene: TRBD1; J gene: TRBJ1-2; V gene: TRBV7-8; CDR3 protein: CASSPRTGDGYTF; CDR3 DNA: TGTGCCAGCAGCCCAAGGACAGGGGATGGCTACACCTTC
clone size: -; D gene: -; J gene: TRBJ1-2; V gene: TRBV10-2; CDR3 protein: CASSDTNYGYTF; CDR3 DNA: TGCGCCAGCAGTGACACTAACTATGGCTACACCTTC
clone size: -; D gene: TRBD1; J gene: TRBJ1-6; V gene: TRBV7-6; CDR3 protein: CASSSRDRGAYNSPLHF; CDR3 DNA: TGTGCCAGCAGCTCCCGGGACAGGGGAGCTTATAATTCACCCCTCCACTTT
clone size: few; D gene: TRBD1; J gene: TRBJ2-1; V gene: TRBV6-5; CDR3 protein: CASSYRDRGGNEQFF; CDR3 DNA: TGTGCCAGCAGTTACCGGGACAGGGGAGGGAATGAGCAGTTCTTC
clone size: -; D gene: -; J gene: TRBJ2-3; V gene: TRBV19; CDR3 protein: CASSFRDISTDTQYF; CDR3 DNA: TGTGCCAGTAGTTTCCGGGACATTAGCACAGATACGCAGTATTTT
clone size: -; D gene: -; J gene: TRBJ2-7; V gene: TRBV15; CDR3 protein: CATSRTSTSYEQYF; CDR3 DNA: TGTGCCACCAGCCGGACATCCACCTCCTACGAGCAGTACTTC
clone size: -; D gene: -; J gene: TRBJ1-4; V gene: TRBV21-1; CDR3 protein: CASSKGTATNEKLFF; CDR3 DNA: TGTGCCAGCAGCAAAGGAACAGCAACTAATGAAAAACTGTTTTTT
clone size: -; D gene: -; J gene: TRBJ2-5; V gene: TRBV1; CDR3 protein: CTSSLIRTVQETQYF; CDR3 DNA: TGCACCAGCAGCCTTATTAGGACAGTTCAAGAGACCCAGTACTTC